The 30 T cell receptor beta chains below were found in one sample sequenced in a study of blood T cell repertoires in COVID-19. TCRdb's table, derived via immunoSEQ multiplex PCR, lists solely in-frame clones and lacks some. The sample contains fewer than 500,000 clones, roughly 88% of which appear only once. Sample: peripheral blood. These receptors originate from a woman in her twenties or thirties with active or convalescent COVID-19.

The chain is built from TRBV19 and TRBJ1-2; 7 positions match TRBD1. CDR3 size: 16 residues. Germline V gene lookup returns CDR1 LNHDA and CDR2 SQIVND (reference sequence). V shed 3 bases, J shed 8 bases, and the junction held 15 bases outside the gene matches. This chain's CDR3 is CASSITIGGGLGGYTF. The CDR3 coding sequence is TGTGCCAGTAGTATTACTATAGGGGGCGGCTTAGGCGGCTACACCTTC.

The chain links TRBV2 to TRBJ2-1; 12 bases agree with TRBD2. This CDR3 has 15 amino acids. The V and J ends lost 3 bases and 8 bases, in that order; junction bases with no gene match: 5. Germline V gene lookup returns CDR1 SNHLY and CDR2 FYNNEI. Here the CDR3 DNA reads TGTGCCAGCAGTGATCTAGCGGGAGGGCGGGATGAGCAGTTCTTC. It translates to CASSDLAGGRDEQFF.

The chain links TRBV7-9 to TRBJ2-1; 11 nucleotides agree with TRBD2. This CDR3 has 16 residues. The V gene's germline CDR1 is SEHNR and CDR2 FQNEAQ (reference sequence). V gave up 6 bases and J gave up 0 bases; unmatched junction bases: 4. The CDR3 loop is CASSPGTSGSYNEQFF. DNA for the CDR3: TGTGCCAGCAGTCCCGGGACTAGCGGCTCCTACAATGAGCAGTTCTTC.

This clone has just one count. The chain is built from TRBV3-1 (or the pseudogene TRBV3-2) and TRBJ2-7, with D perhaps TRBD2 (6 bases). Germline lookup yields CDR1 LGHDT and CDR2 YNNKEL (reference sequence). V lost 4 bases and J 4 bases, leaving 11 bases between the germline ends. The CDR3 covers 13 residues. The CDR3: CASSPGGAYEQYF. DNA for the CDR3: TGTGCCAGCAGCCCCGGAGGGGCGTACGAGCAGTACTTC.

The chain links TRBV10-3 to TRBJ1-2; the D gene is possibly TRBD1 (5 bases). Per germline, CDR1 ENHRY and CDR2 SYGVKD. This CDR3 region has 13 residues. V was trimmed by 8 bases and J by 0 bases, leaving 10 bases between them. DNA for the CDR3: TGTGCCATCGGGGGGTCAACTAACTATGGCTACACCTTC. It translates to CAIGGSTNYGYTF.

The chain has TRBV20-1 and TRBJ2-3; 11 nucleotides agree with TRBD2. The V gene's germline CDR1 is DFQATT and CDR2 SNEGSKA (reference sequence). This CDR3 contains 15 residues. With 3 bases clipped from V and 0 bases from J, the junction kept 2 bases outside the gene matches. CDR3 amino acids: CSASSGGASTDTQYF. The CDR3 nucleotides read TGCAGTGCTAGTAGCGGGGGGGCTAGCACAGATACGCAGTATTTT.

V usage is TRBV7-8 and J usage is TRBJ2-6, with D perhaps matching TRBD1 (6 bases). The V end lost 5 bases, the J end lost 2 bases, and 10 bases lay between the germline ends. CDR1 and CDR2 (germline): SGHVS, FQNEAQ. The CDR3 consists of 15 residues. CDR3 loop: CASSVTGTGANVLTF. For the CDR3, the DNA is TGTGCCAGCAGCGTCACAGGGACTGGGGCCAACGTCCTGACTTTC.

The chain couples TRBV10-3 to TRBJ1-1; no reliable D call. Germline-derived CDR1 and CDR2 are ENHRY and SYGVKD. The CDR3 has 14 amino acids. Trimming took 7 bases from V and 5 from J, leaving 17 bases between them. The CDR3: CAITEQEEWTEAFF. For the CDR3, the DNA is TGTGCCATCACCGAGCAGGAGGAATGGACTGAAGCTTTCTTT.

The table lists this clone with a count of one. V gene TRBV6-1 combines with J gene TRBJ1-3, with D perhaps TRBD1 (5 bases). Germline V gene lookup returns CDR1 MNHNS and CDR2 SASEGT. The V end was cut by 2 bases, the J end by 7 bases, with 18 bases between. The CDR3 contains 16 residues. This chain's CDR3 is CASSEWSWGRGNTIYF. DNA of the CDR3: TGTGCCAGCAGTGAATGGTCTTGGGGAAGGGGCAACACCATATATTTT.

This clone was counted only a few times. The chain uses TRBV6-1 and TRBJ2-4; weak D call: TRBD1 (7 bases). Trimming took 4 bases from V and 0 from J, leaving 16 bases between them. The CDR3 contains 17 residues. Looked up from germline, CDR1 is MNHNS and CDR2 is SASEGT. This chain's CDR3 is CASSVATGDLAKNIQYF. CDR3 nucleotides: TGTGCCAGCAGTGTCGCCACAGGGGACTTAGCCAAAAACATTCAGTACTTC.

This chain connects TRBV3-1 (or the pseudogene TRBV3-2) to TRBJ1-1, with a tentative D call TRBD1 (5 bases). V was cut by 1 base and J by 2 bases, with 11 bases left in between. Looked up from germline, CDR1 is LGHDT and CDR2 is YNNKEL (reference sequence). The CDR3 length is 15 residues. This CDR3 reads CASSQVGGANTEAFF. CDR3 nucleotide sequence: TGTGCCAGCAGCCAAGTAGGTGGGGCCAACACTGAAGCTTTCTTT.

This clone appeared a single time. The V and J genes are TRBV3-1 (or the pseudogene TRBV3-2) and TRBJ2-3; 10 positions agree with TRBD2. The trim removed 0 bases at V and 1 base at J, leaving 7 bases unmatched. Germline V gives CDR1 LGHDT, CDR2 YNNKEL (reference sequence). The CDR3 totals 18 residues. The chain's CDR3 is CASSQELAGPGGTDTQYF. CDR3 DNA sequence: TGTGCCAGCAGCCAAGAACTAGCGGGGCCCGGGGGCACAGATACGCAGTATTTT.

V gene TRBV10-3 combines with J gene TRBJ1-3; the D gene is possibly TRBD1 (5 bases). V was shortened by 0 bases and J by 0 bases, with 6 bases between the two germline ends. The CDR3 spans 15 residues. Looked up from germline, CDR1 is ENHRY and CDR2 is SYGVKD. The CDR3 DNA reads TGTGCCATCAGTGAGTCGACAGACTCTGGAAACACCATATATTTT. Protein sequence: CAISESTDSGNTIYF.

The genes are TRBV19 and TRBJ2-1; 9 nucleotides line up with TRBD2. J lost 6 bases, V lost 5 bases, and 11 bases had no gene match. The CDR3 spans 16 residues. CDR1 and CDR2 (germline): LNHDA, SQIVND (reference sequence). In DNA, the CDR3 is TGTGCCAGTAGTGAGTCGTGGCGGGAGGGGGGCAATGAGCAGTTCTTC. Its protein is CASSESWREGGNEQFF.

This clone was seen a single time. Different DNA sequences within this sample yield the same CDR3. This rearrangement joins TRBV5-1 to TRBJ2-7; TRBD1 matches 7 bases. The V gene's germline CDR1 is SGHRS and CDR2 YFSETQ. V shed 0 bases and J 0 bases; nucleotides not matched to a gene: 3. The length of the CDR3 is 15 residues. DNA for the CDR3: TGCGCCAGCAGCTTGGGAGGGACAGCCTCCTACGAGCAGTACTTC. Amino acid sequence: CASSLGGTASYEQYF.

This clone was seen only a few times. V usage is TRBV6-6 and J usage is TRBJ2-1; 9 bases align to TRBD2. The germline gives CDR1 MNHNY, CDR2 SVGAGI (reference sequence). Trimming removed 5 bases from V and 5 bases from J; junction bases left unmatched: 4. This CDR3 contains 14 residues. Written as DNA, the CDR3 is TGTGCCAGCAGTCCGAGACTAGCGGACAATGAGCAGTTCTTC. Its translation: CASSPRLADNEQFF.

The chain uses TRBV18 and TRBJ2-7, with 8 bases identical to TRBD2. V trimming: 0 bases; J trimming: 5 bases; junction bases outside the gene matches: 3. CDR1 is KGHSH, CDR2 LQKENI, per germline. The CDR3 has 14 residues. The CDR3 loop reads CASSPPATSDEQYF. CDR3 bases: TGTGCCAGCTCACCACCGGCGACTAGCGACGAGCAGTACTTC.

This clone has only one observation. This sequence joins TRBV6-1 and TRBJ2-7; the D gene is possibly TRBD1 (5 bases). Germline V gives CDR1 MNHNS, CDR2 SASEGT. Trimming removed 1 base at V and 3 bases at J, with 7 bases between. This CDR3 has 13 amino acids. The CDR3 reads CASSEGQFYEQYF. For the CDR3, the DNA is TGTGCCAGCAGTGAAGGACAGTTCTACGAGCAGTACTTC.

This clone was seen a single time. This chain joins TRBV5-5 and TRBJ2-1, with D tentatively TRBD1 (6 bases). Germline V gene sequence: CDR1 SGHKS, CDR2 YYEKEE (reference sequence). The CDR3 loop spans 15 amino acids. The ends were cut back, 2 bases at V and 7 bases at J, with 16 bases in the middle. The CDR3 here is CASSLPRGGWNEQFF. Written as DNA, the CDR3 is TGTGCCAGCAGCTTACCCAGGGGCGGATGGAATGAGCAGTTCTTC.

The chain links TRBV2 to TRBJ1-2; D is uncertain. This CDR3 is 13 amino acids long. CDR1 and CDR2 from the germline V gene are SNHLY and FYNNEI. Trimming removed 1 base at V and 8 bases at J, with 11 bases between. The CDR3 sequence is CASSEGGGFGYTF. CDR3 bases: TGTGCCAGCAGTGAAGGAGGAGGGTTCGGCTACACCTTC.

This sequence joins TRBV30 and TRBJ2-6; D unclear. Between the trimmed V and J ends, which lost 4 bases and 0 bases, there was a span of 7 bases. CDR1 is GTSNPN, CDR2 SVGIG, per germline (reference sequence). The CDR3 spans 14 residues. In DNA form, the CDR3 reads TGTGCCTGGACCCAATTCTCTGGGGCCAACGTCCTGACTTTC. Protein product: CAWTQFSGANVLTF.

V is TRBV6-1 and J is TRBJ1-6; D is unclear. Looked up from germline, CDR1 is MNHNS and CDR2 is SASEGT. This CDR3 is built from 15 residues. V was clipped by 3 bases and J by 5 bases, with 11 bases between them. The CDR3 loop reads CASSEGVLDNSPLHF. The CDR3 coding sequence is TGTGCCAGCAGTGAGGGAGTATTAGATAATTCACCCCTCCACTTT.

This chain connects TRBV12-5 to TRBJ1-5; D unresolved. The CDR3 loop spans 13 amino acids. CDR1 and CDR2 (germline): LGHNT, FRNRAP. V lost 6 bases and J lost 3, with 9 bases in between. CDR3 loop: CASGEDTNQPQHF. CDR3 DNA sequence: TGTGCTAGTGGGGAGGATACCAATCAGCCCCAGCATTTT.

CDR3 in DNA: TGTGCCAGCAGTTTCGGGGATGAAGCTTTCTTT. The encoded protein is CASSFGDEAFF. The chain uses TRBV27 and TRBJ1-1; no clear D. V lost 3 bases, J lost 7 bases, and 6 bases lay in between. This CDR3 has 11 residues. The germline V gene encodes CDR1 MNHEY and CDR2 SMNVEV (reference sequence).

The chain uses TRBV2 and TRBJ2-7; 15 nucleotides match TRBD2. The CDR3 consists of 15 residues. The V gene's germline CDR1 is SNHLY and CDR2 FYNNEI. Losses at the gene ends were 6 bases for V and 4 bases for J; bases not matched to a gene: 4. CDR3 nucleotides: TGTGCCAGCAGAGGACTAGCGGGAGGGTTGTACGAGCAGTACTTC. Protein sequence: CASRGLAGGLYEQYF.

The chain uses TRBV7-6 and TRBJ2-5, with D perhaps TRBD2 (6 bases). TRBJ2-7 matches the DNA end more closely, so the J call is doubtful. There are 17 residues in the CDR3. CDR1 is SGHVS, CDR2 FNYEAQ, per germline. This CDR3 is CASSLAGGDSAVYEQYF. In DNA form, the CDR3 reads TGTGCCAGCAGCTTAGCCGGGGGAGACTCTGCTGTGTACGAGCAGTACTTC.

The J gene is TRBJ1-2, the V gene TRBV6-2 or TRBV6-3, with a tentative D call TRBD1 (5 bases). Germline V CDR1 and CDR2: MNHEY, SVGEGT. This CDR3 contains 16 residues. The V and J ends lost 5 bases and 4 bases respectively, with 20 bases between them. The CDR3 is CASSTDSGVPSYGYTF. The CDR3 DNA is TGTGCCAGCAGTACCGATTCGGGGGTCCCTAGCTATGGCTACACCTTC.

About this clone: A read error may produce the germline difference seen at one junction end. The chain joins TRBV5-1 to TRBJ1-1; 8 nucleotides match TRBD1. The CDR3 runs 18 residues. Germline CDR1 reads SGHRS; CDR2 reads YFSETQ. CDR3 sequence reads: CASSLGGTGPPKNTEAFF. CDR3 bases: TGCGCCAGCAGCTTGGGAGGGACAGGCCCACCCAAGAACACTGAAGCTTTTTTT.

This chain links TRBV6-5 with TRBJ1-2; D is possibly TRBD1 (6 bases). The V gene lost 6 bases and the J gene lost 4 bases, with 18 bases spanning the gap. The CDR3 covers 15 residues. Germline V CDR1 and CDR2: MNHEY, SVGAGI. For the CDR3, the DNA is TGTGCCAGCAGGCCCCAACTCATAGGGGGCTATGGCTACACCTTC. This codes for CASRPQLIGGYGYTF.

The rearrangement uses TRBV19 and TRBJ1-2; 7 positions match TRBD1. CDR1 and CDR2 (germline): LNHDA, SQIVND (reference sequence). The CDR3 loop spans 16 amino acids. V was pared by 7 bases and J by 2 bases, with 13 bases of the junction left unmatched. The CDR3 region has the DNA TGTGCCAGTAATTGGGGTTGGGGACAGCTGAACTATGGCTACACCTTC. This translates into CASNWGWGQLNYGYTF. Filled out from reference TRBV19 and TRBJ1-2, the complete variable domain reads DGGITQSPKYLFRKEGQNVTLSCEQNLNHDAMYWYRQDPGQGLRLIYYSQIVNDFQKGDIAEGYSVSREKKESFPLTVTSAQKNPTAFYLCASNWGWGQLNYGYTFGSGTRLTVV.